This record covers a single T cell receptor (beta chain). The antigen remains undetermined. This specimen belongs to a study of long-term antiretroviral therapy in people with HIV. Study conclusions and caveats: Control repertoires displayed wider CDR3 length ranges than the HIV repertoires.

The immunoSEQ assay was v3.0, run at survey level. TCRdb keeps only in-frame clones here, not all; method: immunoSEQ multiplex PCR. The sample has 20,000 or so clones; roughly 79% are singletons. This CDR3 is 12 amino acids long. V lost 7 bases and J 2 bases, leaving 5 bases between the germline ends. Germline V gene sequence: CDR1 ENHRY, CDR2 SYGVKD. The chain is built from TRBV10-3 and TRBJ1-4; D unresolved. The sequence came from a man aged 45-65 years with HIV. The sequenced sample was unsorted PBMCs, obtained 2.2 years after starting antiretroviral therapy. The CDR3 nucleotides are TGTGCCATCAAAGGTACTAATGAAAAACTGTTTTTT. Protein sequence: CAIKGTNEKLFF.